The entry that follows covers one T cell receptor (beta chain) sequence. Germline V gives CDR1 SGHAT, CDR2 FQNNGV. The CDR3 is 15 residues long. The junction had 0 bases not matched to a gene; V was cut back by 1 base and J by 3 bases. Using immunoSEQ multiplex PCR, the repertoire was profiled, and TCRdb retains in-frame clones only, with some absent. The sample yields fewer than 95,000 clones, more than 80% seen once. This record comes from a study of OX40 agonist ivuxolimab in advanced cancers. Overall study context: Six ivuxolimab dose levels, 0.01 to 10 mg/kg, were given intravenously every 2 weeks.

The receptor comes from an adult with an advanced solid tumor such as melanoma, head and neck, liver or kidney cancer. The input for sequencing was CD4+ or CD8+ T cells sorted from blood, taken in a trial of the OX40 agonist ivuxolimab. This sequence joins TRBV11-2 and TRBJ2-1, with TRBD2 matching 10 bases. The CDR3 DNA reads as TGTGCCAGCAGCTTAGGGACTAGCGGCTACAATGAGCAGTTCTTC. Protein product: CASSLGTSGYNEQFF.